The entry below gives a single T cell receptor beta chain sequence along with its context. There are a few counts of this clonotype. The antigen this receptor binds is unknown. No quality values exist for individual bases; no much larger clone is one base distant. The data belong to a study of post-analysis software for immune sequencing data (dated by TCRdb to the mid-2010s). The study in broad terms: Disease courses on record covered relapsing-remitting, secondary progressive and progressive-relapsing multiple sclerosis, though some patients had no subtype annotation. Patient repertoires were compared against about a dozen previously published healthy control repertoires from donors aged about 6 to 27 years. A subset of samples was prepared in parallel using single-end sample barcoding, then pooled and co-amplified after Illumina adapter ligation.

Reading the label with the study, this specimen's time point is: second blood draw from one MS patient after hematopoietic stem cell transplantation. TCR beta repertoires were profiled from peripheral blood of 10 to 15 young patients with multiple sclerosis to demonstrate the VDJtools post-analysis software. The patients with multiple sclerosis were children and adolescents between roughly 6 and 17 years of age. The CDR3 sequence holds 16 residues, the cysteine and phenylalanine included. This entry keeps only the CDR3 DNA: 48 bases, framed from base 1. The germline V gene (reference sequence) yields SGHKS for CDR1 and YYEKEE for CDR2. The germline V and J ends show losses of 4 bases and 4 bases respectively, and no gene match explains 6 bases of the junction. Libraries were built with PCR. Sequencing relied on an Illumina HiSeq 2500. To reduce PCR and sequencing biases, unique molecular identifiers were built into the TCR beta cDNA libraries. Every 1 to 10 million input T cells yielded approximately 500,000 cDNA molecules, meaning each molecule approximated one T cell. Patient libraries were prepared and sequenced with the same protocol used for the earlier healthy control dataset. Within a given batch, samples were prepared together, multiplexed and sequenced on the same HiSeq lane. The published analysis was carried out like this. Raw barcoded reads were processed with MIGEC, and single-read molecular identifier groups were discarded before consensus assembly and CDR3 extraction. VDJtools was used for post-analysis of the clonotype tables, with diversity normalized by down-sampling every dataset to the smallest sample size. Repertoire overlap clustering matched CDR3 amino acid but not nucleotide sequences to correct batch-related cross-sample contamination. TCRdb trimmed the raw reads at Q25, called clones with MiXCR and kept productive beta chains. All rows with the same CDR3 protein become a single entry with the most common DNA and genes. V and J calls and clone size were set by TCRdb, not the authors. The sample table shows about 160,000 distinct CDR3 sequences, and under 40% are seen once. The ten most abundant clones make up 25% to 35% of the sample.

Overall study results and their limits: Compared with controls, multiple sclerosis patients had significantly lower normalized Chao1 diversity, a finding suggesting substantial peripheral T-cell clonal expansion. Patients showed significantly higher frequencies than controls for several TRBV segments, among them TRBV5-6, TRBV5-1 and TRBV20-1. Direct clustering with F measure showed strong co-clustering of samples prepared in the same batch, prompting a batch-effect correction. The control group was slightly older than the multiple sclerosis patient group.

The rearrangement joined TRBV5-5 to TRBJ2-3, with 13 bases in between that match TRBD2. The input for sequencing was blood, taken after autologous hematopoietic stem cell transplantation. This clonotype was obtained from a girl aged 5-17 years with multiple sclerosis. Donor details come from another sample of the same person, matched by shared clones. The bases read TGTGCCAGCAGCGTGGGACTAGCGGGAAAGGCAGATACGCAGTATTTT. It translates as CASSVGLAGKADTQYF.